Presented here are 4 T cell receptor beta chains from one specimen sequenced in a study of blood T cell repertoires in COVID-19 (TCRdb year 2020). Libraries were prepared through the immunoSEQ multiplex PCR assay. What TCRdb holds here is the immuneACCESS table cut down to in-frame rearrangements. Part of the clones is not present; checked against another copy, under half of the missing clones reflect an unresolved V gene, and the others are unexplained. This sample has about 120,000 clones in its table, and 70% to 90% of those were observed once. The ten largest account for 4% to 5.5% of the sample. Material: peripheral blood. The receptors derive from a woman aged 45-65 years with acute or convalescent COVID-19.

The V call is TRBV19, the J call TRBJ2-7, with 8 nucleotides matching TRBD1. J gave up 2 bases and V 4 bases, and 4 bases lay outside the gene matches. The CDR3 contains 14 residues. Germline-derived CDR1 and CDR2 are LNHDA and SQIVND (reference sequence). The chain's CDR3 is CASSKGQGPYEQYF. CDR3 sequence (DNA): TGTGCCAGTAGTAAAGGACAGGGTCCCTACGAGCAGTACTTC. The variable domain in full, completed from reference TRBV19 and TRBJ2-7, reads DGGITQSPKYLFRKEGQNVTLSCEQNLNHDAMYWYRQDPGQGLRLIYYSQIVNDFQKGDIAEGYSVSREKKESFPLTVTSAQKNPTAFYLCASSKGQGPYEQYFGPGTRLTVT.

The chain recombines TRBV24-1 with TRBJ1-5; D is unclear. Germline CDR1 and CDR2: KGHDR and SFDVKD. V was pared by 4 bases and J by 5 bases, with 8 bases between. The length of the CDR3 is 13 residues. CDR3 coding DNA: TGTGCCACCAGTGAGGCGGTCCATCAGCCCCAGCATTTT. Translated, it gives CATSEAVHQPQHF.

This chain connects TRBV9 to TRBJ2-5; 9 bases agree with TRBD1. The V segment lost 3 bases and the J segment 3 bases; nucleotides outside the gene matches: 15. This CDR3 spans 18 amino acids. Germline CDR1 and CDR2: SGDLS and YYNGEE. The CDR3 protein is CASSASPRDRDWEETQYF. The CDR3 region has the DNA TGTGCCAGCAGCGCGTCCCCACGGGACAGGGATTGGGAAGAGACCCAGTACTTC.

The rearrangement links TRBV19 to TRBJ2-1; 7 bases are shared with TRBD2. V dropped 5 bases and J dropped 6; count of bases not matched to a gene: 7. CDR3 length: 14 amino acids. Germline V CDR1 and CDR2: LNHDA, SQIVND (reference sequence). CDR3 region: CASSLGLVGNEQFF. In DNA, the CDR3 is TGTGCCAGTAGTCTAGGACTAGTGGGCAATGAGCAGTTCTTC. The full variable domain, its missing parts supplied by reference TRBV19 and TRBJ2-1, is DGGITQSPKYLFRKEGQNVTLSCEQNLNHDAMYWYRQDPGQGLRLIYYSQIVNDFQKGDIAEGYSVSREKKESFPLTVTSAQKNPTAFYLCASSLGLVGNEQFFGPGTRLTVL.